Listed below are T cell receptor beta chains from one sample, sequenced in a study of blood T cell repertoires in COVID-19. Some clones are missing from TCRdb's copy, which holds only in-frame ones; the method was immunoSEQ multiplex PCR. Of fewer than 45,000 clones listed, 85% to 95% are singletons. Material for sequencing was peripheral blood. The receptor source for this set is a human donor in a cohort sampled during active COVID-19. The CDR3 runs from the conserved cysteine through the conserved F or W.

j_call	v_call	cdr3_aa
TRBJ1-3	TRBV7-2	CASSLLRTGTPGNTIYF
TRBJ1-4	TRBV27	CASSLSRGGLEKLFF
TRBJ2-3	TRBV9	CASSRAGGSTDTQYF
TRBJ1-1	TRBV29-1	CSVVVPGTEAFF
TRBJ1-5	TRBV7-2	CASSPTSGGKPQHF
TRBJ1-1	TRBV3-1/TRBV3-2	CASSQFRNTEAFF
TRBJ2-7	TRBV19	CASTSTGSSYEQYF
TRBJ1-2	TRBV27	CASSPYQTGATNYGYTF
TRBJ1-5	TRBV2	CASSEALGQQPQHF
TRBJ2-5	TRBV14	CASSRREETQYF
TRBJ1-5	TRBV6-4	CASSEGPNQPQHF
TRBJ2-5	TRBV10-2	CASCPHGPTGSQETQYF
TRBJ2-7	TRBV15	CATSSKTGNTYEQYF
TRBJ1-4	TRBV7-2	CASSQRTGDEKLFF
TRBJ2-1	TRBV11-3	CASSLSLAGWNEQFF
TRBJ1-4	TRBV2	CASRTTGEKLFF
TRBJ1-2	TRBV28	CASREPGTGGEPNYGYTF
TRBJ2-3	TRBV6-5	CASNRDISTDTQYF
TRBJ1-2	TRBV19	CASNADLDYGYTF
TRBJ2-3	TRBV4-2	CASSQGGLAGVLTQYF
TRBJ2-5	TRBV27	CASSGSSWDIQETQYF
TRBJ2-5	TRBV7-8	CASSLAGGATQYF
TRBJ2-1	TRBV6-5	CASRRFLAGWNEQFF
TRBJ2-3	TRBV7-2	CASSPRTSGRRDTDTQYF
TRBJ2-5	TRBV2	CASNGGGLGETQYF
TRBJ2-7	TRBV6-2/TRBV6-3	CASSYYQTRPSSYEQYF
TRBJ1-5	TRBV6-1	CASSEGVRGNQPQHF
TRBJ2-7	TRBV10-3	CAISESTRLAGTSYEQYF
TRBJ1-3	TRBV4-2	CASSQEWGGSRTIYF
TRBJ1-1	TRBV18	CASSPPHRVTEAFF
TRBJ2-3	TRBV11-2	CASSLIATDTQYF
TRBJ1-2	TRBV7-3	CASSTTGGVGYTF
TRBJ2-7	TRBV6-2/TRBV6-3	CASSYGTASYEQYF
TRBJ2-1	TRBV15	CATSRDPGLAIRHEQFF
TRBJ2-3	TRBV6-5	CASSAGGGADTQYF
TRBJ2-1	TRBV29-1	CSVVGTSGEPLNNEQFF
TRBJ2-7	TRBV19	CASSMRGVGTVTEQYF
TRBJ1-3	TRBV30	CAWSRDSKSLNTIYF
TRBJ2-7	TRBV12-3/TRBV12-4	CASSFLGAHEQYF
TRBJ2-2	TRBV10-1	CASSRTPGQGFYTANTGELFF
TRBJ2-5	TRBV30	CAWSGARGQYF